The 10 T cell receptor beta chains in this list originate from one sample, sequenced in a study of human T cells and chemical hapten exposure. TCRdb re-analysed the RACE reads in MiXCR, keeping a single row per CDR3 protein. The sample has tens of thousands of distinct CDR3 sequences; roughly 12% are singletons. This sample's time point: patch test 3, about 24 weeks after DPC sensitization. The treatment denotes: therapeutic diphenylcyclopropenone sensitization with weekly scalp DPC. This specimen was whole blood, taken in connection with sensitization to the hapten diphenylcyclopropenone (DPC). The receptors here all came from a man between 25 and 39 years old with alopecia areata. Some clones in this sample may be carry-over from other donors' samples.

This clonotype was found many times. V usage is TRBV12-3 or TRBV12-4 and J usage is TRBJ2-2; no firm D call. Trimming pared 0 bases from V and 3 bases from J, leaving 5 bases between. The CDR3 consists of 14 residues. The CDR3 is CASSLASYTGELFF. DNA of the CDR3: TGTGCCAGCAGTTTAGCGTCGTACACCGGGGAGCTGTTTTTT.

The CDR3 region is CASSLGPGGTEAFF. CDR3 coding DNA: TGCGCCAGCAGCTTGGGGCCAGGAGGTACTGAAGCTTTCTTT. The genes are TRBV5-1 and TRBJ1-1; D is uncertain. The germline V gene encodes CDR1 SGHRS and CDR2 YFSETQ. Trimming took 0 bases from V and 5 from J, leaving 11 bases between them. This CDR3 has 14 amino acids.

The CDR3 loop reads CASSLDSGNQPQHF. CDR3 bases: TGTGCCAGCAGCTTAGACAGTGGCAATCAGCCCCAGCATTTT. The chain uses TRBV7-2 and TRBJ1-5, with D uncertain. The germline V and J ends were trimmed by 1 base and 2 bases, with 6 bases remaining between them. Germline loops: CDR1 SGHTA, CDR2 FQGNSA. The CDR3 sequence is 14 residues long.

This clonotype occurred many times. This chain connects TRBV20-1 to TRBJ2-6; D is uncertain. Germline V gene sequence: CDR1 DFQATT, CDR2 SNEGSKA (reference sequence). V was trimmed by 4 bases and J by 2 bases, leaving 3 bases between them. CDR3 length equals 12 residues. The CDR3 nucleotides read TGCAGTGCTAAAACTGGGGCCAACGTCCTGACTTTC. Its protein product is CSAKTGANVLTF.

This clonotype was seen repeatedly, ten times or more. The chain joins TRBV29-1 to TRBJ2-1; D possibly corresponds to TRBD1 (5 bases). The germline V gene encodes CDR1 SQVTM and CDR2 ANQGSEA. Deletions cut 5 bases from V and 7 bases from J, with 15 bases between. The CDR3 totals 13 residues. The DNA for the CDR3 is TGCAGCGTTCCTGGCAGGGTCATGAATGAGCAGTTCTTC. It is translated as CSVPGRVMNEQFF.

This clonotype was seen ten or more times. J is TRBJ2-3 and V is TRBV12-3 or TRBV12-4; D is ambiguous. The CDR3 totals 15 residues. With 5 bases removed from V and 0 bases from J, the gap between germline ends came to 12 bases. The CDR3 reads CASSLRLASTDTQYF. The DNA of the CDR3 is TGTGCCAGCAGTCTCAGGTTGGCTAGCACAGATACGCAGTATTTT.

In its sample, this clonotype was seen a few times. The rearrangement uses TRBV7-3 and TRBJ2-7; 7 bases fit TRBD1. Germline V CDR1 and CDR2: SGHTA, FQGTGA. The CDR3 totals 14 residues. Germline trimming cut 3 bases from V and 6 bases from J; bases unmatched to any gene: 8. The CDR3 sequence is CASSFGQGVAEQYF. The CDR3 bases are TGTGCCAGCAGCTTTGGTCAGGGGGTCGCCGAGCAGTACTTC. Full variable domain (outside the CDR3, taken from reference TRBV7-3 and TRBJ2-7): GAGVSQTPSNKVTEKGKYVELRCDPISGHTALYWYRQSLGQGPEFLIYFQGTGAADDSGLPNDRFFAVRPEGSVSTLKIQRTERGDSAVYLCASSFGQGVAEQYFGPGTRLTVT.

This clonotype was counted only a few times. CDR3 in DNA: TGCAGTGCTCTCTACGAGCAGTACTTC. Its protein product is CSALYEQYF. The V call is TRBV20-1, the J call TRBJ2-7; D gene ambiguous. Trimming took off 5 bases at V and 3 bases at J, with 2 bases between the two ends. The length of the CDR3 is 9 residues. Germline lookup yields CDR1 DFQATT and CDR2 SNEGSKA (reference sequence).

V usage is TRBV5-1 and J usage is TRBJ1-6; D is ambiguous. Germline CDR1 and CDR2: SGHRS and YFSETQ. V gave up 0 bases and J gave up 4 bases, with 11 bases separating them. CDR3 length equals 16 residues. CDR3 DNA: TGCGCCAGCAGCTTGGCCCCGGGGAGGTATAATTCACCCCTCCACTTT. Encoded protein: CASSLAPGRYNSPLHF.

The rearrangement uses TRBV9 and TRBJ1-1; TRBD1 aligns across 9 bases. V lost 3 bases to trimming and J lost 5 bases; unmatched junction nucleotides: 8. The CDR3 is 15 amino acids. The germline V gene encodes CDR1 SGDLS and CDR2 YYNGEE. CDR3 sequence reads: CASSATGGSWTEAFF. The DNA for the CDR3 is TGTGCCAGCAGCGCGACAGGGGGATCATGGACTGAAGCTTTCTTT. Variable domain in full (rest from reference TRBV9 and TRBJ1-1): DSGVTQTPKHLITATGQRVTLRCSPRSGDLSVYWYQQSLDQGLQFLIQYYNGEERAKGNILERFSAQQFPDLHSELNLSSLELGDSALYFCASSATGGSWTEAFFGQGTRLTVV.